This is a list of T cell receptor beta chains from one sample in a study of vaccination effects on CD4 cells after COVID-19. No antigens are known for them. The assay was immunoSEQ multiplex PCR, and TCRdb's table has in-frame clones only and misses some. Of about 57,000 clones in the sample, less than 80% were seen once. The specimen comprised CD4+ T cells from PBMCs cultured without peptide, sampled after COVID-19 vaccination. These receptors all come from a human donor who received a COVID-19 vaccine. CDR3s leave out the opening cysteine and the closing phenylalanine or tryptophan.

TRBV7-2,ASSLSRTTNEKLF
TRBV5-4,ASRTGEGGELF
TRBV5-1,ASSLLQERIHGYT
TRBV3-1/TRBV3-2,ASSRPVAGGNEQF
TRBV6-5,ASSLGMANTGELF
TRBV7-3,ASSYSGTGLYTEAF
TRBV5-4,ASSGWGRPEAF
TRBV9,ASSVTVNTEAF
TRBV27,ASSVLGGQVDYEQY
TRBV5-4,ASSLESGSTEAF
TRBV6-5,ASSYSIRPYEQY
TRBV29-1,SVEFRDRGRSNQPQH
TRBV7-9,ASSLGGSAETQY
TRBV6-6,ASSGVVTSGDTQY
TRBV5-5,ASSSRRGTTNAKDNSPLH
TRBV3-1/TRBV3-2,ASTGLAGGIGELF
TRBV7-8,ASTQDTFYEQY
TRBV18,ASSPTRAGQMTEAF
TRBV6-6,ASSYPQGGDEQF